These T cell receptor beta chains were read from a single sample in a study of cytomegalovirus exposure and HLA in healthy donors. Clones were read by immunoSEQ multiplex PCR, and TCRdb kept only the in-frame ones, dropping some. Among roughly 200,000 clones, more than 65% were seen once, and the ten largest hold 2.8%. Sequencing was carried out using PBMCs. Every receptor here comes from a woman between 18 and 29 years old in good health and CMV-seropositive. CDR3s include the opening cysteine and the closing phenylalanine or tryptophan. The D gene is left open where the match is weak. Only some rows state a clone size, as once, few, many or a class for expanded clones.

cdr3_length	clone_size	v_call	d_call	j_call	cdr3_nt	cdr3_aa
10	.	TRBV29-1	.	TRBJ2-7	TGCAGCGTTTCCGGGGTCGAGCAGTACTTC	CSVSGVEQYF
20	.	TRBV4-3	TRBD2	TRBJ2-3	TGCGCCAGCAGCCAAGAAGGAGTAGGAGCGGGACGAATAAGCACAGATACGCAGTATTTT	CASSQEGVGAGRISTDTQYF
16	.	TRBV19	.	TRBJ1-2	TGTGCCAGTAGTACGCCCCCTCCCCTCAAGACAGCGGGCTACACCTTC	CASSTPPPLKTAGYTF
14	.	TRBV7-2	.	TRBJ1-6	TGTGCCAGCAGACCAGGGCTTCCGCATTCACCCCTCCACTTT	CASRPGLPHSPLHF
15	once	TRBV27	TRBD1	TRBJ2-1	TGTGCCAGCGCCGACAGGGGCCCCTGGTACAATGAGCAGTTCTTC	CASADRGPWYNEQFF
13	.	TRBV2	.	TRBJ1-4	TGTGCCAGCAGTTTCCGGCGTTCGGACAGTCTGTTTTTT	CASSFRRSDSLFF
15	.	TRBV4-1	.	TRBJ2-2	TGCGCCAGCAGCCAAGAGGAGTTCGGAACCGGGGAGCTGTTTTTT	CASSQEEFGTGELFF
13	few	TRBV7-3	.	TRBJ1-2	TGTGCCAGCAGCTTTGAACTTGGCTATGGCTACACCTTC	CASSFELGYGYTF
14	few	TRBV25-1	.	TRBJ1-2	TGTGCCAGCAGTGACCATGGACAGTCCTATGGCTACACCTTC	CASSDHGQSYGYTF
14	.	TRBV6-1	.	TRBJ1-5	TGTGCCAGCAGTGAAGGTGCGGGGGTTCAGCCCCAGCATTTT	CASSEGAGVQPQHF
15	.	TRBV5-8	.	TRBJ1-2	TGTGCCAGCAGCCCCAGGGGAGGGGAAGGCTATGGCTACACCTTC	CASSPRGGEGYGYTF
15	.	TRBV5-1	TRBD1	TRBJ2-3	TGCGCCAGCAACCCACGGGACAGTTACACAGATACGCAGTATTTT	CASNPRDSYTDTQYF
15	.	TRBV10-1	TRBD1	TRBJ2-7	TGCGCCGAAGTCATGGGACAGGGTATCCCCTACGAGCAGTACTTC	CAEVMGQGIPYEQYF
14	.	TRBV6-1	TRBD1	TRBJ2-2	TGTGCCAGCAGGGGGGACAGGTACACCGGGGAGCTGTTTTTT	CASRGDRYTGELFF
15	few	TRBV7-9	.	TRBJ1-3	TGTGCCAGCAGTCCAAGGGGGTCCTCTGGAAACACCATATATTTT	CASSPRGSSGNTIYF
15	.	TRBV7-3	.	TRBJ1-1	TGTGCCAGCAGCTTACAGAGACAGGCAAACACTGAAGCTTTCTTT	CASSLQRQANTEAFF
16	.	TRBV7-2	TRBD1	TRBJ1-3	TGTGCCAGCAGCCCTAGGGGGCTTAACTCTGGAAACACCATATATTTT	CASSPRGLNSGNTIYF
14	.	TRBV6-1	TRBD1	TRBJ1-5	TGTGCCAGCAGCAGGGGGGACAGTAATCAGCCCCAGCATTTT	CASSRGDSNQPQHF
13	.	TRBV5-1	.	TRBJ2-1	TGCGCCAGCAGCCGGGGAGTGTGGAATGAGCAGTTCTTC	CASSRGVWNEQFF
14	.	TRBV9	.	TRBJ1-2	TGTGCCAGCAGCCCTTGGACAAGGGAACTTGGCTACACCTTC	CASSPWTRELGYTF
13	.	TRBV19	TRBD1	TRBJ2-7	TGTGCCAGTGGGCGGGACAGGGGCTACGAGCAGTACTTC	CASGRDRGYEQYF
15	.	TRBV6-5	.	TRBJ1-5	TGTGCCAGCAGTGTCGGGGGGGCCTACAATCAGCCCCAGCATTTT	CASSVGGAYNQPQHF
15	.	TRBV18	.	TRBJ2-1	TGTGCCAGCTCACCGAGGAGGGGGGGTTCCAATGAGCAGTTCTTC	CASSPRRGGSNEQFF
14	.	TRBV19	TRBD1	TRBJ2-7	TGTGCCACCTCGGTGGGACAGGGGTCGGGAGAGCAGTACTTC	CATSVGQGSGEQYF
15	many	TRBV6-6	.	TRBJ2-3	TGTGCCAGTACCCTCGCTTCACAGGGATCGGATACGCAGTATTTT	CASTLASQGSDTQYF
14	.	TRBV4-1	.	TRBJ1-1	TGCGCCAGCAGCCAAGTTCCAGGGAACACTGAAGCTTTCTTT	CASSQVPGNTEAFF
15	.	TRBV13	TRBD2	TRBJ2-3	TGTGCCAGCAGCTCCGGACTAGGAGGAACAGATACGCAGTATTTT	CASSSGLGGTDTQYF
11	.	TRBV15	.	TRBJ1-5	TGTGCCGCAACAGGGTACCAGCCCCAGCATTTT	CAATGYQPQHF
16	once	TRBV19	TRBD2	TRBJ2-5	TGTGCCAGTAGTGGGGGAAGAGCGGGGGTAGGGGAGACCCAGTACTTC	CASSGGRAGVGETQYF
13	.	TRBV11-1	.	TRBJ1-2	TGTGCCAGCAGCTCGACAGTAAACTATGGCTACACCTTC	CASSSTVNYGYTF
15	few	TRBV10-2	.	TRBJ1-5	TGCGCCAGCAGTGAGTCGGCAGTACCAAATCAGCCCCAGCATTTT	CASSESAVPNQPQHF